The sequence of this T cell receptor beta chain was determined in a study of blood T cell repertoires in COVID-19. Across the study: PBMCs, B-cell-depleted T cells, or T cells were the source of the cDNA or gDNA that made up the material.

Profiling relied on immunoSEQ multiplex PCR, and the TCRdb table lists in-frame clones only, not all of them. The sample includes 95,000 to 150,000 clones, 85% of them seen just once. Germline V gene lookup returns CDR1 LGHDT and CDR2 YNNKEL (reference sequence). The V gene end was trimmed by 4 bases and the J gene end by 3 bases; junction bases not matched to a gene: 15. This CDR3 has 18 residues. Sequenced: peripheral blood. This sequence originates from a woman of 80 years or more with acute or convalescent COVID-19. J is TRBJ2-5 and V is TRBV3-1 (or the pseudogene TRBV3-2), with TRBD1 identical over 9 bases. CDR3 protein: CASSLDSRGQGQEETQYF. The CDR3, as DNA: TGTGCCAGCAGCCTGGATTCCCGGGGACAGGGACAAGAAGAGACCCAGTACTTC.